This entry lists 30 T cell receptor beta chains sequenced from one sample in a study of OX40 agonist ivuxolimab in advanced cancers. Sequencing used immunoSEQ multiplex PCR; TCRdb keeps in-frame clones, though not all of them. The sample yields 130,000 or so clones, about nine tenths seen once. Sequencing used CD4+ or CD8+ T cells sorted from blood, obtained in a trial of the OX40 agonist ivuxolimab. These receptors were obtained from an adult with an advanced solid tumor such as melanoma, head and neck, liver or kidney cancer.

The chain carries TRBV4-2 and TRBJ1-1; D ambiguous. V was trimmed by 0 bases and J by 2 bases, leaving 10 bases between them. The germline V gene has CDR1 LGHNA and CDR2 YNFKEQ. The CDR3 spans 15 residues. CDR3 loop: CASSQDNGQNTEAFF. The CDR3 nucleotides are TGTGCCAGCAGCCAAGACAATGGCCAAAACACTGAAGCTTTCTTT.

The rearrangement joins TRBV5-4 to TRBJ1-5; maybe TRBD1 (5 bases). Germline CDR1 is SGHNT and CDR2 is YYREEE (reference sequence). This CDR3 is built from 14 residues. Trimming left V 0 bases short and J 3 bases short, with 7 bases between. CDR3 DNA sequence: TGTGCCAGCAGCTTGGCGGGGCCCAATCAGCCCCAGCATTTT. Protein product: CASSLAGPNQPQHF.

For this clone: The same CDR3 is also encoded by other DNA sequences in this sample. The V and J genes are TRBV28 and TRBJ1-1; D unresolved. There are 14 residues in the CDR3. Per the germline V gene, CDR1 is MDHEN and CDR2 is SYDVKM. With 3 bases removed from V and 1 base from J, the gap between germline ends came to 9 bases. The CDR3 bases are TGTGCCAGCAGTTTGGGCGGATGGAACACTGAAGCTTTCTTT. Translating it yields CASSLGGWNTEAFF. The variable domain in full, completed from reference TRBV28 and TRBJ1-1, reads DVKVTQSSRYLVKRTGEKVFLECVQDMDHENMFWYRQDPGLGLRLIYFSYDVKMKEKGDIPEGYSVSREKKERFSLILESASTNQTSMYLCASSLGGWNTEAFFGQGTRLTVV.

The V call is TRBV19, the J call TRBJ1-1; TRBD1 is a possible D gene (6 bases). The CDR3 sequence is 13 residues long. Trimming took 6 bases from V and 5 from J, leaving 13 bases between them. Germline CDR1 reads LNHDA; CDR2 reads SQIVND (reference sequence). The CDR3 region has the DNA TGTGCCAGTAGCAACAGGGTAGTTACTGAAGCTTTCTTT. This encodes CASSNRVVTEAFF. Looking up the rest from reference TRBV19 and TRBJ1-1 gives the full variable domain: DGGITQSPKYLFRKEGQNVTLSCEQNLNHDAMYWYRQDPGQGLRLIYYSQIVNDFQKGDIAEGYSVSREKKESFPLTVTSAQKNPTAFYLCASSNRVVTEAFFGQGTRLTVV.

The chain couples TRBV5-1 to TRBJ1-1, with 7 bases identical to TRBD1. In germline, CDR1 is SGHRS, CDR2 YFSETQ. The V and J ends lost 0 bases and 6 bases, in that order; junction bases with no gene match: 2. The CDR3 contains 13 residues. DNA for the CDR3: TGCGCCAGCAGCTTGGGACAGGGACCTGAAGCTTTCTTT. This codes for CASSLGQGPEAFF. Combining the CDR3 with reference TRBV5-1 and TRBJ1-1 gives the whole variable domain KAGVTQTPRYLIKTRGQQVTLSCSPISGHRSVSWYQQTPGQGLQFLFEYFSETQRNKGNFPGRFSGRQFSNSRSEMNVSTLELGDSALYLCASSLGQGPEAFFGQGTRLTVV.

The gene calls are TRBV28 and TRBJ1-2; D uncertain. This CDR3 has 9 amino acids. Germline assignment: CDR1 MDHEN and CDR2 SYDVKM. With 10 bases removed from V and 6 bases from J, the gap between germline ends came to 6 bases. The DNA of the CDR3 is TGTGCCACTCCTAATGGCTACACCTTC. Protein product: CATPNGYTF.

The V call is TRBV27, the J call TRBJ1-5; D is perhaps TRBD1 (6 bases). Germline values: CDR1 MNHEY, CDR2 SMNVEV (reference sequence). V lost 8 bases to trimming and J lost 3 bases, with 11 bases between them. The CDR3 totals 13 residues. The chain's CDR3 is CASGGQVNQPQHF. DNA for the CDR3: TGTGCCAGCGGGGGGCAGGTCAATCAGCCCCAGCATTTT.

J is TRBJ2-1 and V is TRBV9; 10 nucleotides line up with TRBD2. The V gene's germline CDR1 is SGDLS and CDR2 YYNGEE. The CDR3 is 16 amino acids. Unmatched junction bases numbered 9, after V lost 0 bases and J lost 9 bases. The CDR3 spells CASSVGASGSQGEQFF. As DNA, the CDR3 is TGTGCCAGCAGCGTAGGGGCTAGCGGGAGTCAGGGTGAGCAGTTCTTC.

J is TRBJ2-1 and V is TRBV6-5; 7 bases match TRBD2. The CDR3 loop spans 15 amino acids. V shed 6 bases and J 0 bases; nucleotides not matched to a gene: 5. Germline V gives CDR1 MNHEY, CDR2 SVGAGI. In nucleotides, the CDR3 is TGTGCCAGCAGGCGGGAGCACAGCTCCTACAATGAGCAGTTCTTC. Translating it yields CASRREHSSYNEQFF.

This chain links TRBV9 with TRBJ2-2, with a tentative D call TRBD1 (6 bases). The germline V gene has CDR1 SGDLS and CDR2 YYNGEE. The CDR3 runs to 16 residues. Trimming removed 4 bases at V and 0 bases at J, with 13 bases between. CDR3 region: CASSSTGRPNTGELFF. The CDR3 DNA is TGTGCCAGCAGCTCCACAGGGCGGCCGAACACCGGGGAGCTGTTTTTT.

The CDR3 DNA follows: TGTGCCAGCAGCTACCACCCGGGCGGGAGGGCCCGAGAGACCCAGTACTTC. Amino acid sequence: CASSYHPGGRARETQYF. The chain recombines TRBV5-6 with TRBJ2-5; 9 bases match TRBD2. V was clipped by 3 bases and J by 4 bases; unmatched bases: 13. The CDR3 runs to 17 residues. The germline V gene has CDR1 SGHDT and CDR2 YYEEEE.

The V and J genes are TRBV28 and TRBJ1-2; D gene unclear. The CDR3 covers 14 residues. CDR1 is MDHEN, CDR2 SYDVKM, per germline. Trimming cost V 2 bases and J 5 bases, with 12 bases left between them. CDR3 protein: CASSLPQGKYGYTF. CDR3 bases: TGTGCCAGCAGTTTACCCCAAGGAAAATATGGCTACACCTTC.

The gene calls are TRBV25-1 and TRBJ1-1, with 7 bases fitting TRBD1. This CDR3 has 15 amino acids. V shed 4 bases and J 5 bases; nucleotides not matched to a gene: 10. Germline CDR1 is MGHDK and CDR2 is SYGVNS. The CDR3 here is CASSARSGGYTEAFF. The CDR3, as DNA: TGTGCCAGCAGTGCTCGGTCAGGGGGTTATACTGAAGCTTTCTTT.

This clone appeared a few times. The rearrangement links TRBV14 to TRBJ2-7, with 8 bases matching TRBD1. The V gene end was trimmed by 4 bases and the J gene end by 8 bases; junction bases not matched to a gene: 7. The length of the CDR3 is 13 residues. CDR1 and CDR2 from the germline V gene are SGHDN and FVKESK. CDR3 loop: CASSPETGAQQYF. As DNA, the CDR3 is TGTGCCAGCAGCCCTGAGACAGGGGCACAGCAGTACTTC.

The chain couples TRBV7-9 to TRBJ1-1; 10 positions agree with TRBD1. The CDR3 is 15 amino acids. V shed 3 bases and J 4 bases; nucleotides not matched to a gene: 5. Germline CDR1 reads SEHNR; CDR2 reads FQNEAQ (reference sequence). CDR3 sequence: CASSFTDRGLTEAFF. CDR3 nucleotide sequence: TGTGCCAGCAGCTTTACAGACAGGGGGCTCACTGAAGCTTTCTTT.

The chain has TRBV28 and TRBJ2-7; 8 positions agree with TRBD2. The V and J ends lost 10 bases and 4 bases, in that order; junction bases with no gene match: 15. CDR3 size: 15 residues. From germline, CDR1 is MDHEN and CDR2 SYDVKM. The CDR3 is CAITGGALYGYEQYF. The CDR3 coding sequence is TGTGCCATCACGGGGGGGGCCCTCTATGGATACGAGCAGTACTTC.

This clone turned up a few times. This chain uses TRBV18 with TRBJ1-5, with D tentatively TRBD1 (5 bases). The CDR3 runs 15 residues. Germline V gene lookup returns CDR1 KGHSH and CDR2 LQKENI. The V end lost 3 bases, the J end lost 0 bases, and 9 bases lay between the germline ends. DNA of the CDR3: TGTGCCAGCTCACCCCGGGACGGTAGCAATCAGCCCCAGCATTTT. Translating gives CASSPRDGSNQPQHF. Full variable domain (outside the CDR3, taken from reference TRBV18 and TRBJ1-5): NAGVMQNPRHLVRRRGQEARLRCSPMKGHSHVYWYRQLPEEGLKFMVYLQKENIIDESGMPKERFSAEFPKEGPSILRIQQVVRGDSAAYFCASSPRDGSNQPQHFGDGTRLSIL.

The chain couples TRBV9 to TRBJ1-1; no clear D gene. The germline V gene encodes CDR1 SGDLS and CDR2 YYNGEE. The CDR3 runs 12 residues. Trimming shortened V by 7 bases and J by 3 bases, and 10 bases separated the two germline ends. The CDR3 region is CASRSVDTEAFF. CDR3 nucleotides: TGTGCCAGCCGTAGCGTTGACACTGAAGCTTTCTTT. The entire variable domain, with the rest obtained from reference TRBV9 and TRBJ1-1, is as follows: DSGVTQTPKHLITATGQRVTLRCSPRSGDLSVYWYQQSLDQGLQFLIQYYNGEERAKGNILERFSAQQFPDLHSELNLSSLELGDSALYFCASRSVDTEAFFGQGTRLTVV.

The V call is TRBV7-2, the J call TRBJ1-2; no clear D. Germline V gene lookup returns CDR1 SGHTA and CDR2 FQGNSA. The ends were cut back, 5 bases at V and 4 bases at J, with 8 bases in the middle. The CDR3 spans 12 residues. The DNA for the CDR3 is TGTGCCAGCAGCCTCATGGGCTATGGCTACACCTTC. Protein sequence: CASSLMGYGYTF.

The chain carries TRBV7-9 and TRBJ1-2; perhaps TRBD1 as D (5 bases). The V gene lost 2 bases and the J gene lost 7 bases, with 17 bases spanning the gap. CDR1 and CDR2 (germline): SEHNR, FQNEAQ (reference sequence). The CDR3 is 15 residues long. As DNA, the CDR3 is TGTGCCAGCAGCTTAATCGGCGGGGGACCGGGTGGCTACACCTTC. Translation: CASSLIGGGPGGYTF.

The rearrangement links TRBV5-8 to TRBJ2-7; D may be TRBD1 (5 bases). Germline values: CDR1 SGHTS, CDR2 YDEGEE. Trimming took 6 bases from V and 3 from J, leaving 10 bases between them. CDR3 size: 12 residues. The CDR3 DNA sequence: TGTGCCAGCACTCGCAGGGACTACGAGCAGTACTTC. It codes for CASTRRDYEQYF.

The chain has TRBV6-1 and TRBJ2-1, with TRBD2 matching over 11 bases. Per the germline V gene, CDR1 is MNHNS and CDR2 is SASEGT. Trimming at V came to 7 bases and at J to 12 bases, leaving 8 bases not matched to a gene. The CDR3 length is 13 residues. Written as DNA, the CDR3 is TGTGCCAGCACGACTAGCGGGATACCTACGCAGTTCTTC. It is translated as CASTTSGIPTQFF.

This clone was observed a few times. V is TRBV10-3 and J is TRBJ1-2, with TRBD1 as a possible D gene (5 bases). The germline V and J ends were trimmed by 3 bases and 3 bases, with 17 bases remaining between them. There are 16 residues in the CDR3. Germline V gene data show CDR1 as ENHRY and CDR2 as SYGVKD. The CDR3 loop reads CAISDPSGRIDYGYTF. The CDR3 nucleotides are TGTGCCATCAGTGACCCTTCGGGACGGATCGACTATGGCTACACCTTC.

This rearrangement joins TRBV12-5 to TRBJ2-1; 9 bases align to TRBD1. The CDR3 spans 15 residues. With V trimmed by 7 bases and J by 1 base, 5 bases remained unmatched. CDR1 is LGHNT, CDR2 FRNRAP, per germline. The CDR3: CASEGGTGSYNEQFF. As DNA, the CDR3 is TGTGCTAGTGAAGGTGGGACAGGGTCCTACAATGAGCAGTTCTTC.

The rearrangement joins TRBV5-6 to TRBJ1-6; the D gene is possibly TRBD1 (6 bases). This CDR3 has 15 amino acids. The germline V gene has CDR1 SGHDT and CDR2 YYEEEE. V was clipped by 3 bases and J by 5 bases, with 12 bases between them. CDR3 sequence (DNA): TGTGCCAGCAGCTGGAGGACAGCCCATAATTCACCCCTCCACTTT. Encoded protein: CASSWRTAHNSPLHF.

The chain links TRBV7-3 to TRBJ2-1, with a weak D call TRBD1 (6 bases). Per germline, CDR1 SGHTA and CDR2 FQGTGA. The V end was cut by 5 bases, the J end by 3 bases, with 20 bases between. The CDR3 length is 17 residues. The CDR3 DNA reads TGTGCCAGCAGCGGACAGATACTAGGTCGCCGCTACAATGAGCAGTTCTTC. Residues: CASSGQILGRRYNEQFF.

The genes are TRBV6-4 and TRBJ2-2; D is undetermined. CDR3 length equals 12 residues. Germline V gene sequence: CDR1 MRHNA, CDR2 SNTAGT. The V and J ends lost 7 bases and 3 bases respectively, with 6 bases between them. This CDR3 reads CASISDTGELFF. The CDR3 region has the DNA TGTGCCAGCATATCCGACACCGGGGAGCTGTTTTTT.

The CDR3 coding sequence is TGCAGTGCTAGTTTAGCGATGGAGCAGTTCTTC. Its translation: CSASLAMEQFF. The rearrangement uses TRBV20-1 and TRBJ2-1; D perhaps matches TRBD2 (5 bases). CDR3 length equals 11 residues. V lost 3 bases to trimming and J lost 10 bases, with 10 bases between them. Looked up from germline, CDR1 is DFQATT and CDR2 is SNEGSKA (reference sequence).

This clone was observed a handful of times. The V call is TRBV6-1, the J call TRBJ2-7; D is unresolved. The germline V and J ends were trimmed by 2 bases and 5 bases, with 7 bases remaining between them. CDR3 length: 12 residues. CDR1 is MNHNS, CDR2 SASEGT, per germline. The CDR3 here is CASSEWEDEQYF. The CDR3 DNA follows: TGTGCCAGCAGTGAATGGGAAGACGAGCAGTACTTC.

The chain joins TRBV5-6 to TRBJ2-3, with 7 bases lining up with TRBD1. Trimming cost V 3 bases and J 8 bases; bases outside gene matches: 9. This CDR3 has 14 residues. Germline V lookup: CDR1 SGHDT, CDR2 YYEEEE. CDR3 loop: CASSYRGPKGTQYF. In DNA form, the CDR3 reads TGTGCCAGCAGCTACAGGGGACCGAAAGGTACGCAGTATTTT.